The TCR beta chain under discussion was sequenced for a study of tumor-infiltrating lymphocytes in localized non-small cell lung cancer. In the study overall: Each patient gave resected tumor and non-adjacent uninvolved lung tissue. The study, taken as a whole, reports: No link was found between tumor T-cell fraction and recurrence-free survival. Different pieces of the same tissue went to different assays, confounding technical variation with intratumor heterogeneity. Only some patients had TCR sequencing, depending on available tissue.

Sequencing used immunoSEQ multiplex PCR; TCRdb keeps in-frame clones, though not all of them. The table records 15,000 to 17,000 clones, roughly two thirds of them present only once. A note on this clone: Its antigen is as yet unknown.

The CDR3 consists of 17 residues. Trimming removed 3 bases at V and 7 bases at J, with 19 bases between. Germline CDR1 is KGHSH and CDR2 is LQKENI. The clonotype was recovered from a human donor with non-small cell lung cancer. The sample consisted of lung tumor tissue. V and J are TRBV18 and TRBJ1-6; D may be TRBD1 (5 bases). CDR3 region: CASSPLSRDPSNSPLHF. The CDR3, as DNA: TGTGCCAGCTCACCCCTTAGCAGGGATCCCTCCAATTCACCCCTCCACTTT. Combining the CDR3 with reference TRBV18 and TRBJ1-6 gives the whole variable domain NAGVMQNPRHLVRRRGQEARLRCSPMKGHSHVYWYRQLPEEGLKFMVYLQKENIIDESGMPKERFSAEFPKEGPSILRIQQVVRGDSAAYFCASSPLSRDPSNSPLHFGNGTRLTVT.